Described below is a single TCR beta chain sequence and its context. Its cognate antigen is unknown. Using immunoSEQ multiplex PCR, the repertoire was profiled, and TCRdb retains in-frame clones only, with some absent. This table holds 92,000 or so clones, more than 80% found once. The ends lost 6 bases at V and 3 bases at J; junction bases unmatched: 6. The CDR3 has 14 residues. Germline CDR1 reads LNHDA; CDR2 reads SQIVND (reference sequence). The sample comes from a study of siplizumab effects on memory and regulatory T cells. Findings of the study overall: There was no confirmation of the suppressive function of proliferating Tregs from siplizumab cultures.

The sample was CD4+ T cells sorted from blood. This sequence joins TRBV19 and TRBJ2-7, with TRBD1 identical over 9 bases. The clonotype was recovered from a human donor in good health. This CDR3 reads CASSFGTGRYEQYF. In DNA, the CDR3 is TGTGCCAGTAGCTTCGGGACAGGGCGCTACGAGCAGTACTTC.